These T cell receptor beta chains were read from a single sample in a study of T cells in Graves' hyperthyroidism and ophthalmopathy. From the multiplex PCR reads, TCRdb called clonotypes with MiXCR, one entry per CDR3 protein. The sample has about 320,000 distinct CDR3 sequences; roughly 17% are singletons. The material sequenced was blood. The receptors here all came from a man aged 25-40 years with Graves' hyperthyroidism. The CDR3 runs from the conserved cysteine through the conserved F or W. The D gene is left open where the match is weak. Expanded clones get a size class; other rows say once, few or many, or leave the size out.

J: TRBJ2-1; size: NA; D: TRBD2; V: TRBV20-1; DNA: TGCAGTGCTAGCCAGCGGGAGTACAATGAGCAGTTCTTC; CDR3: CSASQREYNEQFF
J: TRBJ1-5; size: few; D: NA; V: TRBV7-8; DNA: TGTGCCAGCAGCTTAGACGGGGGACATTACAATCAGCCCCAGCATTTT; CDR3: CASSLDGGHYNQPQHF
J: TRBJ2-3; size: NA; D: TRBD2; V: TRBV2; DNA: TGTGCCAGCAGTGGGGAGCTTGTAGCGGGGTACACAGATACGCAGTATTTT; CDR3: CASSGELVAGYTDTQYF
J: TRBJ1-2; size: many; D: TRBD1; V: TRBV6-4; DNA: TGTGCCAGCAGTGAGGCCCAGGACAGGGTGGAGGGCTACACCTTC; CDR3: CASSEAQDRVEGYTF
J: TRBJ2-7; size: many; D: TRBD1; V: TRBV28; DNA: TGTGCCAGCAGTTCTACAGGGGATTCCCCCTACGAGCAGTACTTC; CDR3: CASSSTGDSPYEQYF
J: TRBJ2-2; size: NA; D: TRBD2; V: TRBV4-1; DNA: TGCGCCAGCCGGCTAGCGGGAGATGGGGGTAGGGCCGGGGAGCTGTTTTTT; CDR3: CASRLAGDGGRAGELFF
J: TRBJ1-4; size: few; D: NA; V: TRBV11-2; DNA: TGTGCCAGCAGCTTAGAACGGGGAAATGTATTCTTGGGTGAAAAACTGTTTTTT; CDR3: CASSLERGNVFLGEKLFF
J: TRBJ2-1; size: NA; D: NA; V: TRBV28; DNA: TGTGCCAGCAGTTTCGCCGGCCGAATGTACAATGAGCAGTTCTTC; CDR3: CASSFAGRMYNEQFF
J: TRBJ2-7; size: many; D: TRBD1; V: TRBV11-3; DNA: TGTGCCAGCAGCTTGGGTAAGGACAGGGGATCCGTCTACGAGCAGTACTTC; CDR3: CASSLGKDRGSVYEQYF
J: TRBJ2-1; size: few; D: TRBD2; V: TRBV12-3/TRBV12-4; DNA: TGTGCCAGCAGTTCCCCTCCTAGCGGGACGAGTGAGCAGTTCTTC; CDR3: CASSSPPSGTSEQFF
J: TRBJ2-3; size: many; D: NA; V: TRBV2; DNA: TGTGCCAGCACCGAGACGGCGCGGGACGGAGATACGCAGTATTTT; CDR3: CASTETARDGDTQYF